This is a list of T cell receptor beta chains from one sample in a study of cytomegalovirus exposure and HLA in healthy donors. Produced via immunoSEQ multiplex PCR; TCRdb's table is partial and in-frame only. The data hold about 150,000 clones, with approximately 68% observed a single time. Sequencing was performed on PBMCs. These receptors originate from a man aged 60 to 75 in good health and CMV-seronegative. Each CDR3 is given with its conserved first and last residue. D genes are given only for firm matches. Size tells how often a clone was seen (once, few, many) or the class of an expanded clone, and some rows leave it out.

j_call	d_call	clone_size	v_call	cdr3_aa	cdr3_nt
TRBJ2-5	NA	NA	TRBV29-1	CSVEDPGMETQYF	TGCAGCGTTGAAGACCCAGGGATGGAGACCCAGTACTTC
TRBJ1-1	NA	NA	TRBV6-6	CASSYERGTEAFF	TGTGCCAGCAGTTACGAACGGGGCACTGAAGCTTTCTTT
TRBJ1-1	NA	few	TRBV6-6	CASSYRTEAFF	TGTGCCAGCAGTTATAGAACTGAAGCTTTCTTT
TRBJ1-4	NA	NA	TRBV11-2	CASSFSRNEKLFF	TGTGCCAGCAGCTTTAGCAGAAATGAAAAACTGTTTTTT
TRBJ1-2	NA	NA	TRBV9	CASSVEERNGYTF	TGTGCCAGCAGCGTAGAGGAGAGGAATGGCTACACCTTC
TRBJ2-2	NA	NA	TRBV25-1	CASSDVVPGELFF	TGTGCCAGCAGTGATGTAGTCCCCGGGGAGCTGTTTTTT
TRBJ1-5	NA	NA	TRBV6-6	CASSRGTSQPQHF	TGTGCCAGCAGCCGCGGGACCAGCCAGCCCCAGCATTTT
TRBJ1-4	NA	once	TRBV19	CASSTAGQEKLFF	TGTGCCAGTAGTACCGCCGGACAGGAAAAACTGTTTTTT
TRBJ1-1	NA	NA	TRBV9	CASSVEEGTKNTEAFF	TGTGCCAGCAGCGTAGAAGAGGGGACAAAGAACACTGAAGCTTTCTTT
TRBJ2-1	TRBD2	few	TRBV5-4	CASNSRVSGTYNEQFF	TGTGCCAGCAACTCGAGGGTTAGCGGGACTTACAATGAGCAGTTCTTC
TRBJ2-2	NA	once	TRBV9	CASRASPLTGELFF	TGTGCCAGCAGGGCCTCCCCCTTAACCGGGGAGCTGTTTTTT
TRBJ2-2	NA	NA	TRBV27	CASSLSSIARWGGELFF	TGTGCCAGCAGTTTATCGTCGATAGCGAGATGGGGCGGGGAGCTGTTTTTT
TRBJ1-1	TRBD1	NA	TRBV5-4	CASSRAGGVNTEAFF	TGTGCCAGCAGCAGGGCAGGGGGCGTGAACACTGAAGCTTTCTTT
TRBJ2-7	TRBD2	NA	TRBV4-2	CASSQDRSGRAESYEQYF	TGTGCCAGCAGCCAAGATCGGAGCGGGAGGGCCGAGTCCTACGAGCAGTACTTC
TRBJ2-7	NA	NA	TRBV4-2	CASSQNLRTEPYEQYF	TGTGCCAGCAGCCAGAATCTTCGGACAGAACCCTACGAGCAGTACTTC
TRBJ1-1	NA	NA	TRBV11-2	CAAGNTEAFF	TGTGCCGCCGGGAACACTGAAGCTTTCTTT
TRBJ1-2	TRBD1	few	TRBV5-1	CASSFGQEGGYTF	TGCGCCAGCAGCTTTGGACAGGAAGGTGGCTACACCTTC
TRBJ2-5	TRBD1	NA	TRBV30	CAWSPGQGQETQYF	TGTGCCTGGAGTCCAGGACAGGGGCAAGAGACCCAGTACTTC
TRBJ1-1	TRBD1	NA	TRBV5-1	CASSFQKTGGNTEAFF	TGCGCCAGCAGCTTTCAAAAAACAGGGGGCAACACTGAAGCTTTCTTT
TRBJ2-7	TRBD1	NA	TRBV29-1	CSVTGTAPERTSYEQYF	TGCAGCGTTACTGGGACAGCCCCCGAGAGAACCTCCTACGAGCAGTACTTC
TRBJ2-5	TRBD2	NA	TRBV7-9	CASSHGRTEDETQYF	TGTGCCAGCAGCCACGGGAGGACGGAGGACGAGACCCAGTACTTC
TRBJ1-4	NA	NA	TRBV27	CASSNEGALNEKLFF	TGTGCCAGCAGTAATGAAGGAGCCCTTAATGAAAAACTGTTTTTT
TRBJ2-1	TRBD1	NA	TRBV5-6	CASSLAQVIGQGGDEQFF	TGTGCCAGCAGCTTGGCCCAGGTCATAGGACAGGGAGGCGATGAGCAGTTCTTC
TRBJ2-1	TRBD2	NA	TRBV25-1	CASSPLGAGGFHNEQFF	TGTGCCAGCAGCCCCCTGGGAGCGGGAGGCTTTCACAATGAGCAGTTCTTC
TRBJ2-7	TRBD1	NA	TRBV7-9	CASSQGQGIHEQYF	TGTGCCAGCAGCCAGGGACAGGGTATCCACGAGCAGTACTTC
TRBJ1-1	NA	NA	TRBV5-4	CASSLADGAEAFF	TGTGCCAGCAGCTTGGCCGACGGAGCTGAAGCTTTCTTT
TRBJ2-3	NA	NA	TRBV25-1	CASSDPTAGTSSTDTQYF	TGTGCCAGCAGTGATCCCACCGCGGGCACCTCGAGCACAGATACGCAGTATTTT
TRBJ2-2	NA	few	TRBV5-6	CASSLELASGELFF	TGTGCCAGCAGCTTGGAGCTAGCTTCCGGGGAGCTGTTTTTT
TRBJ2-7	NA	NA	TRBV19	CASSSYAGSFYEQYF	TGTGCCAGTAGTAGCTATGCGGGGAGTTTCTACGAGCAGTACTTC
TRBJ2-2	NA	NA	TRBV6-6	CASSYTMTGTGELFF	TGTGCCAGCAGTTACACTATGACCGGCACCGGGGAGCTGTTTTTT
TRBJ2-7	TRBD1	NA	TRBV5-1	CASSSDRGRYEQYF	TGCGCCAGCAGCTCCGACAGGGGGCGGTACGAGCAGTACTTC
TRBJ2-2	TRBD1	few	TRBV25-1	CASRPPGQGYTGELFF	TGTGCCAGCAGACCTCCGGGACAGGGGTATACCGGGGAGCTGTTTTTT
TRBJ2-7	TRBD1	few	TRBV27	CASSPLQGTGSYEQYF	TGTGCCAGCAGCCCCCTACAGGGGACGGGCTCCTACGAGCAGTACTTC
TRBJ2-4	TRBD2	NA	TRBV19	CASSLAGELNIQYF	TGTGCCAGTAGTCTAGCGGGAGAATTAAACATTCAGTACTTC
TRBJ2-2	TRBD2	NA	TRBV28	CASSTFGLAGGPGTGELFF	TGTGCCAGCAGTACCTTCGGACTAGCGGGAGGGCCGGGAACCGGGGAGCTGTTTTTT
TRBJ2-5	NA	once	TRBV6-5	CASRQDNGVETQYF	TGTGCCAGCAGACAGGACAACGGCGTGGAGACCCAGTACTTC
TRBJ2-7	TRBD1	NA	TRBV28	CASRKTGGFGPSYEQYF	TGTGCCAGCCGCAAAACAGGGGGCTTTGGGCCCTCCTACGAGCAGTACTTC
TRBJ1-1	NA	NA	TRBV6-5	CASSYARSRNTEAFF	TGTGCCAGCAGTTACGCAAGAAGCCGGAACACTGAAGCTTTCTTT
TRBJ1-1	TRBD1	NA	TRBV5-1	CASSSGQGEAFF	TGCGCCAGCAGCTCCGGACAGGGTGAAGCTTTCTTT
TRBJ1-4	NA	NA	TRBV4-3	CASSQDWQGGDEKLFF	TGCGCCAGCAGCCAAGATTGGCAGGGCGGGGATGAAAAACTGTTTTTT
TRBJ1-1	NA	NA	TRBV5-5	CASSFHPSGANTEAFF	TGTGCCAGCAGCTTCCATCCCAGCGGGGCTAACACTGAAGCTTTCTTT